The present TCR beta chain was sequenced within a study of blood T cell repertoires in COVID-19. The Seattle patients, enrolled during active infection, were followed longitudinally. How the authors handled the data: Reference gene primer amplification gave estimated nucleated cell counts. The repertoire was sequenced with immunoSEQ multiplex PCR; TCRdb's copy has only in-frame clones and lacks some. Clonal size and the V and J genes are those of that table, whereas D and trimming came from the DNA. The table shows 100,000 to 150,000 clones, with around nine tenths occurring only once. The CDR3 is made up of 12 amino acids. V was clipped by 6 bases and J by 10 bases, with 10 bases between them.

The rearrangement uses TRBV12-3 or TRBV12-4 and TRBJ1-6; possible D gene TRBD1, 5 bases. The sequence derives from a man aged 55 to 70 with COVID-19, enrolled during active disease. Sequencing was performed on peripheral blood. CDR3 nucleotide sequence: TGTGCCAGCAGATCAGGGTTATCACCCCTCCACTTT. Its protein product is CASRSGLSPLHF.